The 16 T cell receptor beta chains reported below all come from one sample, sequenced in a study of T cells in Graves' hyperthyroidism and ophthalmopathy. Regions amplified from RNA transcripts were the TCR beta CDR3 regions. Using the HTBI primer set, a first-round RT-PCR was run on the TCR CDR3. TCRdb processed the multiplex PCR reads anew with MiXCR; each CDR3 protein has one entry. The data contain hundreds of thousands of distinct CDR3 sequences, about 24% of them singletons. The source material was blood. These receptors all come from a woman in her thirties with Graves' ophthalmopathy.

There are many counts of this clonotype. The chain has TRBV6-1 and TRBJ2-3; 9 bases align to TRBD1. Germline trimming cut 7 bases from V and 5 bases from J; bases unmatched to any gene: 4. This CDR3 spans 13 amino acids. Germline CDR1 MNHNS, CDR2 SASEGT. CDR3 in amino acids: CASKRQGVDTQYF. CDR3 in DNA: TGTGCCAGCAAGAGACAGGGGGTAGATACGCAGTATTTT.

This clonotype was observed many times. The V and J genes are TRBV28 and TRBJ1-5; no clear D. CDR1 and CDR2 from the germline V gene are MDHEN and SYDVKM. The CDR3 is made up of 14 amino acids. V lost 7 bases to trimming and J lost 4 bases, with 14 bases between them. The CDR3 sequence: CASINPDLNQPQHF. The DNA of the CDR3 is TGTGCCAGCATTAACCCGGATTTAAATCAGCCCCAGCATTTT. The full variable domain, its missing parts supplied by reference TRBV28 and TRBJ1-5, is DVKVTQSSRYLVKRTGEKVFLECVQDMDHENMFWYRQDPGLGLRLIYFSYDVKMKEKGDIPEGYSVSREKKERFSLILESASTNQTSMYLCASINPDLNQPQHFGDGTRLSIL.

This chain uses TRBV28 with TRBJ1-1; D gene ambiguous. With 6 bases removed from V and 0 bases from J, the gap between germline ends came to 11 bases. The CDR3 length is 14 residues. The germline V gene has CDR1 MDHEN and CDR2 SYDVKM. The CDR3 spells CASSYGSLNTEAFF. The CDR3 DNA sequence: TGTGCCAGCAGCTATGGGAGCCTGAACACTGAAGCTTTCTTT.

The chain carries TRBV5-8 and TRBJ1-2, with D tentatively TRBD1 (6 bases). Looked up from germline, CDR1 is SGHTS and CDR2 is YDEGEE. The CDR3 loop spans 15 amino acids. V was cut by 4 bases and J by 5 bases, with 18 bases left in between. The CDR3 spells CASSSPDRRRYGYTF. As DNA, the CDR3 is TGTGCCAGCAGCAGCCCAGACAGGAGGCGGTATGGCTACACCTTC.

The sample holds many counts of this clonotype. Written as DNA, the CDR3 is TGTGCCAGCAGTGAATTTAGGAGCTCCTACGAGCAGTACTTC. Amino acids: CASSEFRSSYEQYF. The chain carries TRBV6-1 and TRBJ2-7, with D unresolved. Germline CDR1 reads MNHNS; CDR2 reads SASEGT. This CDR3 is 14 amino acids long. With 2 bases removed from V and 0 bases from J, the gap between germline ends came to 8 bases.

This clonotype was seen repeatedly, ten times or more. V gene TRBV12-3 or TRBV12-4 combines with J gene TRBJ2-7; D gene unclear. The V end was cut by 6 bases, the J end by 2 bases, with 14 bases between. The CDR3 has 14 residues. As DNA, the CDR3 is TGTGCCAGCAGCCCATTGAGTATTACCTACGAGCAGTACTTC. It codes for CASSPLSITYEQYF.

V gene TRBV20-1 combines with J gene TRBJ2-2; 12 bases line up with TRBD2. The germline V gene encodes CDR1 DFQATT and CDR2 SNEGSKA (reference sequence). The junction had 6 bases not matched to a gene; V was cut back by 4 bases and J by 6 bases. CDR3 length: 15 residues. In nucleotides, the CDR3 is TGCAGTGCTAATCTAGCGGGGGGGCCACCCGGGGAGCTGTTTTTT. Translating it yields CSANLAGGPPGELFF.

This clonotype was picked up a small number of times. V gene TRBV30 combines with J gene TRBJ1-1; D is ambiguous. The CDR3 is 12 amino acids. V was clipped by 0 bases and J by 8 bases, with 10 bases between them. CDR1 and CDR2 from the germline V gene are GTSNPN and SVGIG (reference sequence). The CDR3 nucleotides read TGTGCCTGGAGTGTACAATGGGCAGAAGCTTTCTTT. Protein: CAWSVQWAEAFF.

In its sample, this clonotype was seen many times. The CDR3 reads CASSLAGQGSGYTF. The CDR3 DNA is TGCGCCAGCAGCCTTGCTGGACAGGGTAGTGGCTACACCTTC. The V gene is TRBV4-1, the J gene TRBJ1-2, with 8 bases lining up with TRBD1. Germline loops: CDR1 MGHRA, CDR2 YSYEKL. CDR3 length: 14 amino acids. J was trimmed by 7 bases and V by 4 bases; bases with no gene match: 8.

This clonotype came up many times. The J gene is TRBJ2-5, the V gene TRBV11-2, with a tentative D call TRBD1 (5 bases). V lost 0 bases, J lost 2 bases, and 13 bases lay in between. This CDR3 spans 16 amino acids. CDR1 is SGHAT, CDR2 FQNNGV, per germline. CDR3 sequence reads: CASSLDLTGYQETQYF. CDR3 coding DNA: TGTGCCAGCAGCTTAGATCTAACAGGCTATCAAGAGACCCAGTACTTC. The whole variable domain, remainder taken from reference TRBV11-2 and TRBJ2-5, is EAGVAQSPRYKIIEKRQSVAFWCNPISGHATLYWYQQILGQGPKLLIQFQNNGVVDDSQLPKDRFSAERLKGVDSTLKIQPAKLEDSAVYLCASSLDLTGYQETQYFGPGTRLLVL.

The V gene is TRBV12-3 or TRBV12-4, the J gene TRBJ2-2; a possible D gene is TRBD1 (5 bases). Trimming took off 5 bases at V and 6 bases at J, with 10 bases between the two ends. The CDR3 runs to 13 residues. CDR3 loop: CASSHRFPGELFF. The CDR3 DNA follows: TGTGCCAGCAGTCACAGGTTTCCCGGGGAGCTGTTTTTT.

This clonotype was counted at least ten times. For the CDR3, the DNA is TGCGCCAGCAGCGCGGGCCCTAGAGAAGGGACCCAGTACTTC. Translating it yields CASSAGPREGTQYF. The V and J genes are TRBV5-1 and TRBJ2-5; possibly TRBD2 for D (5 bases). This CDR3 is built from 14 residues. Germline assignment: CDR1 SGHRS and CDR2 YFSETQ. With 4 bases removed from V and 7 bases from J, the gap between germline ends came to 17 bases.

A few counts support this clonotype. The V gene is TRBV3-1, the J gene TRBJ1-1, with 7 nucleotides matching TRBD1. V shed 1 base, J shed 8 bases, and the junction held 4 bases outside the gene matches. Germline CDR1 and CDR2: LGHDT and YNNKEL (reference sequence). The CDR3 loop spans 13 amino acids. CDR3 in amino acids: CASSQVVTGEAFF. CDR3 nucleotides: TGTGCCAGCAGCCAAGTTGTGACAGGGGAAGCTTTCTTT.

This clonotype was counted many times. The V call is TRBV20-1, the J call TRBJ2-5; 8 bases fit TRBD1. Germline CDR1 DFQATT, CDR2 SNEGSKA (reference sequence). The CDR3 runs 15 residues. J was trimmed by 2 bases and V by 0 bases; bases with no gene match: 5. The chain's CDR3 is CSAREGRTGQETQYF. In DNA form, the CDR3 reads TGCAGTGCTAGAGAAGGCAGGACAGGGCAAGAGACCCAGTACTTC.

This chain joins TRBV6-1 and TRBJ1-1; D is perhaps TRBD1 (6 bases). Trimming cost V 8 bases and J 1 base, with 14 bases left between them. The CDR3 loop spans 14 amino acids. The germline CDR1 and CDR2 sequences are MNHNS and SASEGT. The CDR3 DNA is TGTGCCAGCGTGGAGACAGGAAAGAACACTGAAGCTTTCTTT. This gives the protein CASVETGKNTEAFF.

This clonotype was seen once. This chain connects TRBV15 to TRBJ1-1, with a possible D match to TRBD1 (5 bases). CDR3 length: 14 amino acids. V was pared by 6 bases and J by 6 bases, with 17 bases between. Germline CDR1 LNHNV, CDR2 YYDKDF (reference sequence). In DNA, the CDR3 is TGTGCCACCAGACCCTCATTTGGGGCTGCTGAAGCTTTCTTT. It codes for CATRPSFGAAEAFF. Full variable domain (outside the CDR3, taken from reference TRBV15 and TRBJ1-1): DAMVIQNPRYQVTQFGKPVTLSCSQTLNHNVMYWYQQKSSQAPKLLFHYYDKDFNNEADTPDNFQSRRPNTSFCFLDIRSPGLGDTAMYLCATRPSFGAAEAFFGQGTRLTVV.